One and the same sample provided the 23 T cell receptor beta chains below, sequenced in a study of T-cell reconstitution after alpha-beta-depleted transplantation in children (dated by TCRdb to the mid-2010s). Receptors were amplified or captured by PCR. TCRdb records Illumina HiSeq 2500 as the sequencer. Molecular barcoding was employed in the preparation of TCR libraries, with unique molecular identifiers being used to normalize TCRbeta repertoire quantification. TCRdb ran its own pipeline on the public reads, namely fastp trimming at Q25 and MiXCR clone calling, and kept in-frame beta chains. Rows with a matching CDR3 protein are joined into one entry that keeps the most common DNA and genes. The sample contains 200,000 to 250,000 distinct CDR3 sequences, roughly 11% of them found a single time. In total, the top ten clones hold roughly 28% of the sample. The sample's treatment or condition, from its label and the paper: allogeneic hematopoietic cell transplantation with graft depleted of TCRalphabeta T cells and CD19 B cells.

The sample in question was PBMCs, obtained before TCRalphabeta/CD19-depleted stem cell transplant. Receptor source: a child younger than two with acute myeloid leukemia, due to receive a stem cell transplant.

This clonotype occurred many times. V usage is TRBV5-1 and J usage is TRBJ2-7; 9 bases map to TRBD2. CDR1 is SGHRS and CDR2 is YFSETQ in the germline V gene. Germline trimming cut 0 bases from V and 7 bases from J; bases unmatched to any gene: 8. CDR3 size: 15 residues. The CDR3 loop reads CASSLGLADLREQYF. The CDR3 region has the DNA TGCGCCAGCAGCTTGGGACTAGCGGACTTAAGGGAGCAGTACTTC.

Ten or more counts support this clonotype. This chain connects TRBV12-3 or TRBV12-4 to TRBJ1-1, with 7 bases that match TRBD1. The CDR3 runs 13 residues. Unmatched junction bases numbered 3, after V lost 4 bases and J lost 4 bases. The CDR3 DNA follows: TGTGCCAGCAGTTACGGACAGGCCACTGAAGCTTTCTTT. Translation: CASSYGQATEAFF.

This clonotype has at least ten counts. One end of the junction does not line up with germline, which may come from a read error. This chain connects TRBV9 to TRBJ2-2; 9 bases line up with TRBD1. Germline V CDR1 and CDR2: SGDLS, YYNGEE. This CDR3 spans 15 amino acids. This CDR3 is CAGSEGQGNTGELFF. The CDR3 DNA reads as TGTGCCGGCAGCGAGGGACAGGGTAACACCGGGGAGCTGTTTTTT. Based on the CDR3 plus reference TRBV9 and TRBJ2-2, the full variable domain is DSGVTQTPKHLITATGQRVTLRCSPRSGDLSVYWYQQSLDQGLQFLIQYYNGEERAKGNILERFSAQQFPDLHSELNLSSLELGDSALYFCAGSEGQGNTGELFFGEGSRLTVL.

This clonotype was observed at least ten times. This chain links TRBV20-1 with TRBJ2-1; D is unclear. The germline V and J ends were trimmed by 0 bases and 8 bases, with 8 bases remaining between them. Germline V gene data show CDR1 as DFQATT and CDR2 as SNEGSKA (reference sequence). The CDR3 totals 12 residues. The CDR3, as DNA: TGCAGTGCTAGAGATGTCAGAGATGAGCAGTTCTTC. Translated: CSARDVRDEQFF.

This clonotype was seen ten or more times. The chain links TRBV28 to TRBJ1-4, with D hard to call. The CDR3 covers 14 residues. Deletions cut 6 bases from V and 3 bases from J, with 11 bases between. Germline loops: CDR1 MDHEN, CDR2 SYDVKM. CDR3 in DNA: TGTGCCAGCAGGCACCCTGTAGCTAATGAAAAACTGTTTTTT. Translating gives CASRHPVANEKLFF.

A few counts support this clonotype. The chain joins TRBV11-2 to TRBJ1-5; D not certain. The CDR3 contains 14 residues. Trimming took off 2 bases at V and 6 bases at J, with 11 bases between the two ends. Germline CDR1 SGHAT, CDR2 FQNNGV. DNA of the CDR3: TGTGCCAGCAGCTTACGTCCCCGGGCTCAGCCCCAGCATTTT. Translated, it gives CASSLRPRAQPQHF.

This clonotype was counted ten times or more. The chain joins TRBV20-1 to TRBJ2-1; unclear D gene. Between the trimmed V and J ends, which lost 6 bases and 8 bases, there was a span of 14 bases. Per germline, CDR1 DFQATT and CDR2 SNEGSKA (reference sequence). The CDR3 totals 12 residues. CDR3 DNA: TGCAGTGCGCAATCGCGGTTGGATGAGCAGTTCTTC. Amino acids: CSAQSRLDEQFF.

This clonotype showed up many times. The genes are TRBV10-3 and TRBJ1-4; maybe TRBD1 (5 bases). Trimming pared 8 bases from V and 0 bases from J, leaving 13 bases between. The CDR3 has 15 amino acids. Germline V lookup: CDR1 ENHRY, CDR2 SYGVKD. The CDR3 DNA follows: TGTGCCATCGGTGGGACCTTCGCAACTAATGAAAAACTGTTTTTT. This sequence encodes CAIGGTFATNEKLFF.

This clonotype appeared many times. This rearrangement joins TRBV27 to TRBJ2-2; no reliable D call. Trimming removed 3 bases from V and 7 bases from J, with 15 bases in between. This CDR3 is 15 amino acids long. Germline CDR1 is MNHEY and CDR2 is SMNVEV (reference sequence). CDR3 bases: TGTGCCAGCAGTTTCAAATCCCGCCCAAGCGGGGAGCTGTTTTTT. Translation gives CASSFKSRPSGELFF.

In this sample, this clonotype turned up many times. The chain joins TRBV7-2 to TRBJ2-4, with D uncertain. This CDR3 comprises 14 residues. Germline V lookup: CDR1 SGHTA, CDR2 FQGNSA. The V gene lost 8 bases and the J gene lost 6 bases, with 17 bases spanning the gap. The CDR3 region is CASRSGFSGNIQYF. The DNA of the CDR3 is TGTGCCAGCCGTTCGGGTTTTAGTGGAAACATTCAGTACTTC.

This clonotype was detected only a few times. The chain has TRBV10-1 and TRBJ2-6; the D gene is possibly TRBD1 (5 bases). This CDR3 region has 15 residues. From germline, CDR1 is WNHNN and CDR2 SYGVQD (reference sequence). V shed 5 bases and J shed 3 bases, with 11 bases lying between them. The CDR3 DNA reads as TGCGCCAGCAGTCCAGGGATGAGTGGGGCCAACGTCCTGACTTTC. Residues: CASSPGMSGANVLTF.

This clonotype was counted many times. The chain employs TRBV5-1 and TRBJ2-1; D may be TRBD2 (7 bases). The CDR3 covers 16 residues. CDR1 is SGHRS and CDR2 is YFSETQ in the germline V gene. Trimming cost V 1 base and J 4 bases, with 15 bases left between them. The CDR3: CASSLIPAGAYNEQFF. As DNA, the CDR3 is TGCGCCAGCAGCTTGATTCCGGCGGGGGCTTACAATGAGCAGTTCTTC.

This clonotype was recorded many times. The gene calls are TRBV4-2 and TRBJ2-3; no clear D gene. This CDR3 spans 14 amino acids. CDR1 is LGHNA, CDR2 YNFKEQ, per germline. Trimming shortened V by 3 bases and J by 8 bases, and 15 bases separated the two germline ends. CDR3 amino acids: CASSHEGLVGTQYF. The CDR3 nucleotides read TGTGCCAGCAGCCATGAAGGGCTAGTGGGTACGCAGTATTTT.

The V gene is TRBV12-3 or TRBV12-4, the J gene TRBJ1-5; possibly TRBD1 for D (5 bases). The V and J ends lost 5 bases and 4 bases respectively, with 12 bases between them. CDR3 length: 14 residues. The CDR3: CASSQTGPNQPQHF. DNA for the CDR3: TGTGCCAGCAGTCAAACAGGCCCTAATCAGCCCCAGCATTTT.

This clonotype was detected many times. The chain combines TRBV20-1 with TRBJ1-1, with 7 bases aligning to TRBD1. The CDR3 spans 15 residues. Losses at the gene ends were 3 bases for V and 8 bases for J; bases not matched to a gene: 15. Germline lookup yields CDR1 DFQATT and CDR2 SNEGSKA (reference sequence). This CDR3 reads CSASNSQGSGREAFF. In DNA form, the CDR3 reads TGCAGTGCTAGCAATTCACAGGGGTCTGGGAGGGAAGCTTTCTTT.

This clonotype was seen ten or more times. The V and J genes are TRBV9 and TRBJ2-3; no definite D call. Germline loops: CDR1 SGDLS, CDR2 YYNGEE. The V end was cut by 3 bases, the J end by 0 bases, with 5 bases between. This CDR3 is built from 13 residues. CDR3 DNA: TGTGCCAGCAGCGAGGACAGCACAGATACGCAGTATTTT. Amino acids: CASSEDSTDTQYF.

This clonotype was found many times. The chain combines TRBV12-3 or TRBV12-4 with TRBJ1-5; 10 nucleotides line up with TRBD1. There are 15 residues in the CDR3. Germline trimming cut 6 bases from V and 2 bases from J; bases unmatched to any gene: 4. CDR3 region: CASRLTGGGNQPQHF. The CDR3 nucleotides are TGTGCCAGCAGATTGACAGGGGGCGGCAATCAGCCCCAGCATTTT.

This clonotype was seen repeatedly, ten times or more. The V call is TRBV5-4, the J call TRBJ2-2, with 11 bases lining up with TRBD2. Germline CDR1 and CDR2: SGHNT and YYREEE (reference sequence). This CDR3 contains 15 residues. V lost 4 bases to trimming and J lost 7 bases; unmatched junction nucleotides: 6. This CDR3 is CASSRTSGRSGELFF. DNA of the CDR3: TGTGCCAGCAGCCGGACTAGCGGGCGCAGCGGGGAGCTGTTTTTT.

This clonotype has a count of ten or more. The V and J genes are TRBV5-1 and TRBJ2-1, with D perhaps TRBD1 (7 bases). The CDR3 consists of 15 residues. V lost 4 bases, J lost 4 bases, and 15 bases lay in between. Germline CDR1 SGHRS, CDR2 YFSETQ. CDR3 in amino acids: CASSRDREAYNEQFF. The DNA for the CDR3 is TGCGCCAGCAGCAGAGACAGGGAGGCATACAATGAGCAGTTCTTC.

The chain employs TRBV3-1 and TRBJ2-7; D might be TRBD2 (6 bases). CDR1 and CDR2 from the germline V gene are LGHDT and YNNKEL (reference sequence). Trimming removed 0 bases from V and 4 bases from J, with 19 bases in between. The CDR3 sequence is 17 residues long. The CDR3: CASSQERRWAGRYEQYF. The DNA of the CDR3 is TGTGCCAGCAGCCAAGAAAGAAGGTGGGCGGGGAGGTACGAGCAGTACTTC.

This clonotype was counted ten times or more. The V call is TRBV12-3 or TRBV12-4, the J call TRBJ2-2; D is unclear. The V end lost 3 bases, the J end lost 6 bases, and 5 bases lay between the germline ends. This CDR3 spans 12 amino acids. The CDR3 DNA is TGTGCCAGCAGTTTTGCCCCCGGGGAGCTGTTTTTT. Translated, it gives CASSFAPGELFF.

The rearrangement uses TRBV7-2 and TRBJ2-2; possibly TRBD1 for D (5 bases). The germline V and J ends were trimmed by 1 base and 1 base, with 13 bases remaining between them. This CDR3 has 17 residues. CDR1 SGHTA and CDR2 FQGNSA come from the germline V gene. This chain's CDR3 is CASSLGPDRLNTGELFF. The DNA of the CDR3 is TGTGCCAGCAGCTTAGGCCCCGACAGATTGAACACCGGGGAGCTGTTTTTT.

In this sample, this clonotype turned up many times. This chain connects TRBV20-1 to TRBJ2-1; D ambiguous. The CDR3 runs to 14 residues. CDR1 is DFQATT and CDR2 is SNEGSKA in the germline V gene (reference sequence). V lost 3 bases, J lost 4 bases, and 13 bases lay in between. The DNA for the CDR3 is TGCAGTGCTAGGACTGCCGACCTATACAATGAGCAGTTCTTC. Protein sequence: CSARTADLYNEQFF.